This T cell receptor (beta chain) was found in a study of T cell responses to AZD1222 COVID-19 vaccine. Study-wide results and caveats: Spike-spanning, vaccine-associated CD4 TCRs were dominant at 160-218 and 743-854.

Note on this clone: The antigen is not known.

The CDR3 loop spans 15 amino acids. V gave up 0 bases and J gave up 5 bases; unmatched junction bases: 6. Germline-derived CDR1 and CDR2 are MNHEY and SVGAGI. Assay used: immunoSEQ multiplex PCR; TCRdb lists only in-frame clones, some missing. Of roughly 130,000 clones in the sample, around 90% are singletons; the top ten hold about 3%. This specimen was peripheral blood, taken on day 0 of AZD1222 vaccination. The chain carries TRBV6-5 and TRBJ2-7; TRBD1 agrees at 8 bases. The receptor was derived from an adult in good health. The CDR3 nucleotides read TGTGCCAGCAGTTACTCGACAGGGGTAAGCAACGAGCAGTACTTC. Translating gives CASSYSTGVSNEQYF.